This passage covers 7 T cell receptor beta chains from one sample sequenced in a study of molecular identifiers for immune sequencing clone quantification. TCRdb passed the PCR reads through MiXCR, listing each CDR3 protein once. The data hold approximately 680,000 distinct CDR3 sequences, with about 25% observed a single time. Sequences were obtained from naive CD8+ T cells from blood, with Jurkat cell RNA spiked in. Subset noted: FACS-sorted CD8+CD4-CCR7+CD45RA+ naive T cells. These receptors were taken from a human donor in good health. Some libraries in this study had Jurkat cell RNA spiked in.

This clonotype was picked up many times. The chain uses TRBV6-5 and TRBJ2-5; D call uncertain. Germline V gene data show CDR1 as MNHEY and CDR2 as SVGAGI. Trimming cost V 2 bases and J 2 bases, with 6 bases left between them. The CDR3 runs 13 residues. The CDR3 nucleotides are TGTGCCAGCAGTTACCGGCTACAAGAGACCCAGTACTTC. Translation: CASSYRLQETQYF.

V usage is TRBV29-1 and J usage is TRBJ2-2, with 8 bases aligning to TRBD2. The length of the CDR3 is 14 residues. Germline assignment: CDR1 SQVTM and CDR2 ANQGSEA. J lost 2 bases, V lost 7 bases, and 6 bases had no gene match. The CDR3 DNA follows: TGCAGCGCCGGGGGGGGGGCCAACACCGGGGAGCTGTTTTTT. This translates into CSAGGGANTGELFF.

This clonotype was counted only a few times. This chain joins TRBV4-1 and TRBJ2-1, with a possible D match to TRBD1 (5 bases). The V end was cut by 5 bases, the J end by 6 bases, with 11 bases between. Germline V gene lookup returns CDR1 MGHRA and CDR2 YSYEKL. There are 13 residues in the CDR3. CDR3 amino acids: CASSVRRGNEQFF. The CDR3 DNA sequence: TGCGCCAGCAGCGTTCGAAGGGGCAATGAGCAGTTCTTC.

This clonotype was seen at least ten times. As DNA, the CDR3 is TGCGCCAGCAGCCAAGTGTTGGCGGGAGTAAACTACAATGAGCAGTTCTTC. Protein product: CASSQVLAGVNYNEQFF. The V call is TRBV4-1, the J call TRBJ2-1; 7 bases line up with TRBD2. In germline, CDR1 is MGHRA, CDR2 YSYEKL. V lost 1 base, J lost 3 bases, and 9 bases stayed unmatched. The CDR3 has 17 amino acids.

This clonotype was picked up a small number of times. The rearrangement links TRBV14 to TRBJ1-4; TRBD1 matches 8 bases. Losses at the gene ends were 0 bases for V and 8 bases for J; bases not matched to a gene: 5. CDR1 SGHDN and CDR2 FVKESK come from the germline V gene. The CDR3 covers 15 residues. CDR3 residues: CASSQEGTGREKLFF. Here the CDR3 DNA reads TGTGCCAGCAGCCAAGAAGGGACAGGAAGGGAAAAACTGTTTTTT.

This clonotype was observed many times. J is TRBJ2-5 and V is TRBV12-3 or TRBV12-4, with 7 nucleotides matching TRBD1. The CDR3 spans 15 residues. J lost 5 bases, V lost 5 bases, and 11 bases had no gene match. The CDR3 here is CASSPGQPPTETQYF. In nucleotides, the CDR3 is TGTGCCAGCAGTCCGGGACAGCCTCCGACGGAGACCCAGTACTTC.

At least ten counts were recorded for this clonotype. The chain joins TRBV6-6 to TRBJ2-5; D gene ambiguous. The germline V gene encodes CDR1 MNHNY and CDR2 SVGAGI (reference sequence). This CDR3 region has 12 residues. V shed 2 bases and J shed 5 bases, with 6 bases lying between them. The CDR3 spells CASSYGSETQYF. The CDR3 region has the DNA TGTGCCAGCAGTTACGGCTCGGAGACCCAGTACTTC.